This T cell receptor beta chain was recovered during a study of graft-versus-host responses after intestinal transplantation. TCRdb's table, derived via immunoSEQ multiplex PCR, lists solely in-frame clones and lacks some. The profile shows about 88,000 clones, approximately 94% of them singletons. Comment on this clone: The antigen is unknown.

This CDR3 comprises 14 residues. Germline V gene data show CDR1 as SGHTA and CDR2 as FQGNSA. The V gene end was trimmed by 3 bases and the J gene end by 10 bases; junction bases not matched to a gene: 9. The rearrangement joins TRBV7-2 to TRBJ1-5; TRBD1 matches at 7 bases. The sample in question was unstimulated CD4+ T cells sorted from spleen or lymph node cells, obtained before transplant. This clonotype was obtained from a human donor who was the organ donor for an intestinal transplant. The CDR3: CASSLFDRESPQHF. The CDR3 coding sequence is TGTGCCAGCAGCTTGTTTGACAGGGAAAGTCCCCAGCATTTT.